The rows below give T cell receptor beta chains drawn from one sample of a study of blood T cell repertoires in COVID-19. TCRdb keeps only in-frame clones here, not all; method: immunoSEQ multiplex PCR. The table shows 90,000 to 120,000 clones, with roughly 90% occurring only once. The specimen was peripheral blood. The source of these receptors is a man in his forties with active or convalescent COVID-19. Both conserved end residues are part of each CDR3. Fields, in order: V gene, clone size, CDR3 length, J gene, D gene, CDR3 DNA, CDR3 protein. A D gene is named only where the DNA matches it firmly. Size values are once, few and many counts, or a class for expanded clones, and some rows have none.

v_call: TRBV6-6; clone_size: NA; cdr3_length: 12; j_call: TRBJ2-5; d_call: NA; cdr3_nt: TGTGCCAGCAGTTCCCCCCAGGAGACCCAGTACTTC; cdr3_aa: CASSSPQETQYF
v_call: TRBV7-3; clone_size: NA; cdr3_length: 15; j_call: TRBJ2-1; d_call: TRBD2; cdr3_nt: TGTGCCAGCAGCCCTCGGGCTAGCGGGATAAATGAGCAGTTCTTC; cdr3_aa: CASSPRASGINEQFF
v_call: TRBV21-1; clone_size: NA; cdr3_length: 16; j_call: TRBJ1-5; d_call: NA; cdr3_nt: TGTGCCAGCAGCGTCGCAGGGTCGGTTGGCAATCAGCCCCAGCATTTT; cdr3_aa: CASSVAGSVGNQPQHF
v_call: TRBV27; clone_size: few; cdr3_length: 13; j_call: TRBJ1-5; d_call: NA; cdr3_nt: TGTGCCAGCAGTTTGATCGAGAATCAGCCCCAGCATTTT; cdr3_aa: CASSLIENQPQHF
v_call: TRBV10-3; clone_size: NA; cdr3_length: 13; j_call: TRBJ2-1; d_call: NA; cdr3_nt: TGTGCCATCCTACGGCCGGGGGAGCATGAGCAGTTCTTC; cdr3_aa: CAILRPGEHEQFF
v_call: TRBV5-1; clone_size: NA; cdr3_length: 13; j_call: TRBJ1-2; d_call: NA; cdr3_nt: TGCGCCAGCAGCTTACAGGGTGACTATGGCTACACCTTC; cdr3_aa: CASSLQGDYGYTF
v_call: TRBV27; clone_size: NA; cdr3_length: 17; j_call: TRBJ2-7; d_call: NA; cdr3_nt: TGTGCCAGCAGTTATAGGGTGGAGGGACGGATGTCCTACGAGCAGTACTTC; cdr3_aa: CASSYRVEGRMSYEQYF
v_call: TRBV5-1; clone_size: once; cdr3_length: 14; j_call: TRBJ2-7; d_call: NA; cdr3_nt: TGCGCCAGCAGCTTGGGGCAGGGTCCCTACGAGCAGTACTTC; cdr3_aa: CASSLGQGPYEQYF
v_call: TRBV5-4; clone_size: NA; cdr3_length: 13; j_call: TRBJ2-5; d_call: NA; cdr3_nt: TGTGCCAGCAGCTTGGTTGGTGGAGACACCCAGTACTTC; cdr3_aa: CASSLVGGDTQYF
v_call: TRBV7-2; clone_size: NA; cdr3_length: 14; j_call: TRBJ2-5; d_call: TRBD1; cdr3_nt: TGTGCCAGCAGACGAGACAGGGACCAAGAGACCCAGTACTTC; cdr3_aa: CASRRDRDQETQYF
v_call: TRBV28; clone_size: NA; cdr3_length: 16; j_call: TRBJ1-2; d_call: TRBD1; cdr3_nt: TGTGCCAGCAGTTTACATACAGGGGGCGGGGGCTATGGCTACACCTTC; cdr3_aa: CASSLHTGGGGYGYTF
v_call: TRBV7-2; clone_size: NA; cdr3_length: 15; j_call: TRBJ1-2; d_call: NA; cdr3_nt: TGTGCCAGCAGCTTAGTCGCGGGAGGGCTGGGTGGCTACACCTTC; cdr3_aa: CASSLVAGGLGGYTF
v_call: TRBV18; clone_size: NA; cdr3_length: 16; j_call: TRBJ1-1; d_call: NA; cdr3_nt: TGTGCCAGCTCACTCGGGGTCGGACTCATGAACACTGAAGCTTTCTTT; cdr3_aa: CASSLGVGLMNTEAFF
v_call: TRBV9; clone_size: NA; cdr3_length: 14; j_call: TRBJ1-1; d_call: NA; cdr3_nt: TGTGCCAGCAGCGAGAGACAGGCGAACACTGAAGCTTTCTTT; cdr3_aa: CASSERQANTEAFF
v_call: TRBV27; clone_size: NA; cdr3_length: 16; j_call: TRBJ2-7; d_call: TRBD2; cdr3_nt: TGTGCCAGCAACTTCTATGGGACTAGCGTAACCTACGAGCAGTACTTC; cdr3_aa: CASNFYGTSVTYEQYF
v_call: TRBV2; clone_size: NA; cdr3_length: 15; j_call: TRBJ1-4; d_call: TRBD1; cdr3_nt: TGTGCCAGCTGTGGACAGGGAGGCACTAATGAAAAACTGTTTTTT; cdr3_aa: CASCGQGGTNEKLFF
v_call: TRBV7-9; clone_size: NA; cdr3_length: 17; j_call: TRBJ2-1; d_call: TRBD2; cdr3_nt: TGTGCCAGCAGCTTAAAGAATAGCGGGAAACCAATCAATGAGCAGTTCTTC; cdr3_aa: CASSLKNSGKPINEQFF
v_call: TRBV5-4; clone_size: NA; cdr3_length: 18; j_call: TRBJ1-4; d_call: TRBD1; cdr3_nt: TGTGCCAGCAGCTTCCACCGGGACAGGGGCACCCTTAATGAAAAACTGTTTTTT; cdr3_aa: CASSFHRDRGTLNEKLFF
v_call: TRBV7-9; clone_size: NA; cdr3_length: 14; j_call: TRBJ1-3; d_call: NA; cdr3_nt: TGTGCCAGCAGCTTAGCTTCAGGGGAAAACACCATATATTTT; cdr3_aa: CASSLASGENTIYF